This TCR beta chain was sequenced during a study of T cells in Graves' hyperthyroidism and ophthalmopathy. Study summary: It was at initial diagnosis, before any treatment, that peripheral blood was collected. Overall study findings and caveats: Patients with ophthalmopathy were separated from those with stable hyperthyroidism by a 13 V-J model.

There were TCR beta CDR3 regions amplified from RNA transcripts. An initial round of RT-PCR targeting the TCR CDR3 relied on the HTBI primer set. TCRdb called the multiplex PCR reads again in MiXCR, with one record for every CDR3 protein. The data show under 130,000 distinct CDR3 sequences, over 45% seen once. At least ten counts were recorded for this clonotype. What it binds is unknown. Exclusion criteria comprised uncontrolled infection, other autoimmune disease, pregnancy or lactation. From roughly 9.2 ml of fresh peripheral blood, PBMCs were isolated. The V gene lost 3 bases and the J gene lost 3 bases, with 11 bases spanning the gap. CDR1 and CDR2 (germline): SNHLY, FYNNEI. The CDR3 is 14 amino acids.

This sequence joins TRBV2 and TRBJ1-2; D gene unclear. Sequencing was done on a sample of blood. The TCR comes from a man aged 40-49 years with Graves' hyperthyroidism. CDR3 DNA sequence: TGTGCCAGCAGTGATCCTGCGTTGCACTATGGCTACACCTTC. It codes for CASSDPALHYGYTF.